What follows are 19 T cell receptor beta chains derived from one specimen sequenced in a study of spatial heterogeneity in lung cancer. MiXCR, run by TCRdb on the 5' RACE reads, gives a single entry per CDR3 protein. Of over 95,000 distinct CDR3 sequences listed, about 10% were seen once; the top ten hold 20% to 25%. Stated time point: blood at routine non-recurrence follow-up after resection. The sample was PBMCs, taken at follow-up. These receptors originate from a female donor with early-stage non-small cell lung cancer.

This clonotype came up a few times. The rearrangement uses TRBV5-1 and TRBJ2-3; the D is unclear. This CDR3 is 12 amino acids long. In germline, CDR1 is SGHRS, CDR2 YFSETQ. V was trimmed by 0 bases and J by 5 bases, leaving 4 bases between them. Written as DNA, the CDR3 is TGCGCCAGCAGCTTGGGGGAAGATACGCAGTATTTT. Translated, it gives CASSLGEDTQYF.

This clonotype was found a few times. An end of the junction differs from the germline gene, which may be a read error. The chain couples TRBV4-2 to TRBJ2-1; 11 positions match TRBD2. The CDR3 covers 17 residues. Germline V lookup: CDR1 LGHNA, CDR2 YNFKEQ. CDR3 nucleotides: TGTGTCAGCAGCCAAGGTACTAGCGGGAGTTCCTACAATGAGCAGTTCTTC. Its translation: CVSSQGTSGSSYNEQFF.

This clonotype has a handful of counts. The rearrangement joins TRBV11-3 to TRBJ2-1; D is perhaps TRBD1 (5 bases). The V end was cut by 0 bases, the J end by 2 bases, with 8 bases between. The CDR3 is made up of 15 amino acids. From germline, CDR1 is SGHNT and CDR2 YENEEA. The CDR3 nucleotides are TGTGCCAGCAGCTTAGAGGGGCAGACCTACAATGAGCAGTTCTTC. As protein: CASSLEGQTYNEQFF.

This clonotype was observed many times. This rearrangement joins TRBV6-5 to TRBJ1-1, with 9 positions matching TRBD1. The CDR3 loop spans 15 amino acids. Germline V gives CDR1 MNHEY, CDR2 SVGAGI. With 5 bases clipped from V and 5 bases from J, the junction kept 9 bases outside the gene matches. The CDR3 protein is CASSQFDRGSTEAFF. In DNA form, the CDR3 reads TGTGCCAGCAGTCAATTCGACAGGGGGTCTACTGAAGCTTTCTTT.

This rearrangement joins TRBV9 to TRBJ1-5; no firm D call. The CDR3 runs 14 residues. Germline values: CDR1 SGDLS, CDR2 YYNGEE. The V end was cut by 3 bases, the J end by 3 bases, with 10 bases between. CDR3 in DNA: TGTGCCAGCAGCGATGGACGAGCCAATCAGCCCCAGCATTTT. It translates to CASSDGRANQPQHF.

The chain employs TRBV3-1 and TRBJ2-7; 9 bases line up with TRBD2. The CDR3 length is 15 residues. The trim removed 0 bases at V and 6 bases at J, leaving 6 bases unmatched. The germline V gene has CDR1 LGHDT and CDR2 YNNKEL (reference sequence). The CDR3 here is CASSQDPSGKGEQYF. DNA for the CDR3: TGTGCCAGCAGCCAAGATCCTAGCGGGAAAGGCGAGCAGTACTTC.

This chain connects TRBV27 to TRBJ2-1; 13 bases agree with TRBD2. This CDR3 spans 17 amino acids. J was trimmed by 6 bases and V by 4 bases; bases with no gene match: 9. Per the germline V gene, CDR1 is MNHEY and CDR2 is SMNVEV (reference sequence). DNA of the CDR3: TGTGCCAGCAGTTCGACTCCGGGACTAGCGGGAAGCAATGAGCAGTTCTTC. Translation gives CASSSTPGLAGSNEQFF.

This clonotype was detected only a few times. The chain couples TRBV2 to TRBJ2-1; D unresolved. This CDR3 region has 11 residues. In germline, CDR1 is SNHLY, CDR2 FYNNEI. Trimming stripped 5 bases from V and 15 bases from J, with 14 bases between. The DNA of the CDR3 is TGTGCCAGCAGTATCCGTACTCTATGGTTCTTC. Protein: CASSIRTLWFF.

This clonotype was seen repeatedly, ten times or more. This chain joins TRBV28 and TRBJ2-4, with D unclear. This CDR3 contains 12 residues. V was cut by 5 bases and J by 6 bases, with 8 bases left in between. Germline CDR1 is MDHEN and CDR2 is SYDVKM. CDR3 amino acids: CASSRLRNIQYF. The CDR3 DNA sequence: TGTGCCAGCAGTCGCTTAAGAAACATTCAGTACTTC.

The V and J genes are TRBV20-1 and TRBJ1-2, with D unclear. Trimming stripped 0 bases from V and 4 bases from J, with 9 bases between. The germline CDR1 and CDR2 sequences are DFQATT and SNEGSKA (reference sequence). This CDR3 comprises 13 residues. CDR3 coding DNA: TGCAGTGCTAGAGAGGGATCTAGCTATGGCTACACCTTC. This encodes CSAREGSSYGYTF.

J is TRBJ2-2 and V is TRBV7-3, with no clear D. The CDR3 covers 13 residues. Deletions cut 5 bases from V and 7 bases from J, with 11 bases between. The germline V gene encodes CDR1 SGHTA and CDR2 FQGTGA. For the CDR3, the DNA is TGTGCCAGCAGCACTCAAGGATACGGGGAGCTGTTTTTT. Translating gives CASSTQGYGELFF.

This chain joins TRBV7-9 and TRBJ1-1; possible D gene TRBD1, 6 bases. The germline V and J ends were trimmed by 3 bases and 1 base, with 15 bases remaining between them. The CDR3 extends over 16 amino acids. The germline V gene has CDR1 SEHNR and CDR2 FQNEAQ (reference sequence). The CDR3 is CASSFISGTPNTEAFF. The CDR3 DNA reads as TGTGCCAGCAGCTTCATCAGTGGGACACCGAACACTGAAGCTTTCTTT.

This clonotype was counted only a few times. This rearrangement joins TRBV5-1 to TRBJ1-5, with no clear D. Germline CDR1 SGHRS, CDR2 YFSETQ. This CDR3 spans 13 amino acids. The ends were cut back, 5 bases at V and 4 bases at J, with 10 bases in the middle. In DNA, the CDR3 is TGCGCCAGCAGGGTCGGGGAGAATCAGCCCCAGCATTTT. It is translated as CASRVGENQPQHF.

This clonotype was seen ten or more times. J is TRBJ2-3 and V is TRBV11-3, with 11 bases matching TRBD1. Germline CDR1 and CDR2: SGHNT and YENEEA. The CDR3 is 15 amino acids. After removal of 5 bases from V and 3 bases from J, the junction contained 4 bases not matched to a gene. This CDR3 reads CASSLGQGGTDTQYF. The CDR3 DNA follows: TGTGCCAGCAGCCTGGGACAGGGGGGTACAGATACGCAGTATTTT.

The table lists this clonotype with a few counts. The chain recombines TRBV19 with TRBJ2-3, with TRBD2 identical over 7 bases. The germline CDR1 and CDR2 sequences are LNHDA and SQIVND (reference sequence). The V gene end was trimmed by 6 bases and the J gene end by 6 bases; junction bases not matched to a gene: 9. This CDR3 region has 14 residues. CDR3 region: CASRMTSRVDTQYF. As DNA, the CDR3 is TGTGCCAGTAGAATGACTAGCAGGGTGGATACGCAGTATTTT.

This chain joins TRBV9 and TRBJ1-2; TRBD1 matches 9 bases. Germline V gene lookup returns CDR1 SGDLS and CDR2 YYNGEE. V gave up 3 bases and J gave up 4 bases; unmatched junction bases: 7. The CDR3 loop spans 15 amino acids. CDR3 sequence: CASSGDRVSGYGYTF. DNA of the CDR3: TGTGCCAGCAGCGGGGACAGGGTCTCCGGCTATGGCTACACCTTC.

The chain uses TRBV9 and TRBJ1-3; tentative D call: TRBD1 (6 bases). Germline CDR1 SGDLS, CDR2 YYNGEE. The CDR3 contains 17 residues. Deletions cut 3 bases from V and 1 base from J, with 17 bases between. The CDR3 nucleotides read TGTGCCAGCAGCGCCGGGACAACTATCTCTTCTGGAAACACCATATATTTT. Its protein is CASSAGTTISSGNTIYF.

This chain links TRBV5-1 with TRBJ1-1; 8 bases agree with TRBD1. Germline V gene sequence: CDR1 SGHRS, CDR2 YFSETQ. The V and J ends lost 6 bases and 6 bases, in that order; junction bases with no gene match: 10. The CDR3 is 14 amino acids. The CDR3 nucleotides are TGCGCCAGCAAAGTACAGGGGGATTGGGCTGAAGCTTTCTTT. Its translation is CASKVQGDWAEAFF.

This chain's CDR3 is CASSLGAGAGETQYF. In nucleotides, the CDR3 is TGTGCCAGCAGCTTGGGAGCGGGAGCGGGAGAGACCCAGTACTTC. This chain joins TRBV7-9 and TRBJ2-5; TRBD2 agrees at 8 bases. Germline CDR1 reads SEHNR; CDR2 reads FQNEAQ (reference sequence). The CDR3 is 15 amino acids. Germline trimming cut 3 bases from V and 4 bases from J; bases unmatched to any gene: 7.